The 14 T cell receptor beta chains below come from one sample, sequenced in a study of T-cell reconstitution after alpha-beta-depleted transplantation in children. Unique molecular identifiers featured in how the TCRbeta library was prepared. TCRdb called the PCR reads again in MiXCR, with one record for every CDR3 protein. The sample holds 190,000 or so distinct CDR3 sequences, 6% to 7% seen once. Sequenced material: PBMCs from the stem cell graft donor, taken from the stem cell graft. The receptors were gathered from a human donor who donated a stem cell graft to a child with Wiskott-Aldrich syndrome.

This rearrangement joins TRBV3-1 to TRBJ2-5, with D perhaps given as TRBD1 or TRBD2 (6 bases each). Trimming stripped 0 bases from V and 5 bases from J, with 13 bases between. The CDR3 has 15 amino acids. Germline V gives CDR1 LGHDT, CDR2 YNNKEL (reference sequence). CDR3 DNA: TGTGCCAGCAGCCAAGATTACGGGGGCCGGGAGACCCAGTACTTC. The encoded protein is CASSQDYGGRETQYF.

Many counts were recorded for this clonotype. The chain carries TRBV9 and TRBJ2-7, with 9 bases lining up with TRBD2. CDR1 is SGDLS and CDR2 is YYNGEE in the germline V gene. Trimming took 0 bases from V and 6 from J; bases not matched to a gene: 10. The CDR3 contains 16 residues. CDR3 DNA sequence: TGTGCCAGCAGCGTAGACGCGGGAGGGCCTTTCGCCGAGCAGTACTTC. Its protein product is CASSVDAGGPFAEQYF.

The chain uses TRBV4-2 and TRBJ2-3, with 10 nucleotides matching TRBD2. The CDR3 runs 19 residues. The germline V gene encodes CDR1 LGHNA and CDR2 YNFKEQ. With 2 bases clipped from V and 1 base from J, the junction kept 12 bases outside the gene matches. Here the CDR3 DNA reads TGTGCCAGCAGCCAACTAACTAGCGGGGATCAACTAGGCACAGATACGCAGTATTTT. It yields the protein CASSQLTSGDQLGTDTQYF.

This sequence joins TRBV12-3 or TRBV12-4 and TRBJ1-1, with D maybe TRBD1 (5 bases). V lost 4 bases and J 11 bases, leaving 20 bases between the germline ends. CDR3 length: 14 residues. The CDR3 DNA is TGTGCCAGCAGTTCCTCCCGGGGGACCCACGGGGCTTTCTTT. Its protein is CASSSSRGTHGAFF.

The table lists this clonotype with a few counts. V is TRBV12-3 or TRBV12-4 and J is TRBJ2-3; TRBD1 aligns across 9 bases. The CDR3 covers 17 residues. Germline trimming cut 2 bases from V and 4 bases from J; bases unmatched to any gene: 10. The CDR3 DNA sequence: TGTGCCAGCAGTTTATCCAGGACAGGGGATTTTGCAGATACGCAGTATTTT. It is translated as CASSLSRTGDFADTQYF.

There are many counts of this clonotype. The chain employs TRBV12-3 or TRBV12-4 and TRBJ1-1; the D is unclear. This CDR3 is built from 15 residues. V was clipped by 5 bases and J by 0 bases, with 13 bases between them. In DNA form, the CDR3 reads TGTGCCAGCAGTAAGACGGATCGCATGAACACTGAAGCTTTCTTT. This gives the protein CASSKTDRMNTEAFF.

Many counts were recorded for this clonotype. The V gene is TRBV15, the J gene TRBJ1-5; 9 bases fit TRBD1. The CDR3 is 15 residues long. CDR1 is LNHNV and CDR2 is YYDKDF in the germline V gene (reference sequence). J gave up 4 bases and V 4 bases, and 5 bases lay outside the gene matches. CDR3 sequence reads: CATSNWDRENQPQHF. For the CDR3, the DNA is TGTGCCACCAGCAATTGGGACAGGGAAAATCAGCCCCAGCATTTT. The whole variable domain, filled in from reference TRBV15 and TRBJ1-5, reads DAMVIQNPRYQVTQFGKPVTLSCSQTLNHNVMYWYQQKSSQAPKLLFHYYDKDFNNEADTPDNFQSRRPNTSFCFLDIRSPGLGDTAMYLCATSNWDRENQPQHFGDGTRLSIL.

This clonotype was seen many times. This chain uses TRBV5-6 with TRBJ2-1; TRBD1 aligns across 7 bases. Germline V CDR1 and CDR2: SGHDT, YYEEEE. Trimming removed 2 bases from V and 8 bases from J; junction bases left unmatched: 1. The CDR3 spans 12 residues. This CDR3 reads CASSFTGDEQFF. Here the CDR3 DNA reads TGTGCCAGCAGCTTTACAGGGGATGAGCAGTTCTTC. Full variable domain (rest looked up from reference TRBV5-6 and TRBJ2-1): DAGVTQSPTHLIKTRGQQVTLRCSPKSGHDTVSWYQQALGQGPQFIFQYYEEEERQRGNFPDRFSGHQFPNYSSELNVNALLLGDSALYLCASSFTGDEQFFGPGTRLTVL.

This clonotype turned up a few times. In DNA, the CDR3 is TGTGCCAGCAGCCCCAAGGTTGGGCGGGCAAGCACAGATACGCAGTATTTT. Amino acids: CASSPKVGRASTDTQYF. This chain connects TRBV7-9 to TRBJ2-3; D may be TRBD2 (5 bases). V gave up 5 bases and J gave up 0 bases, with 18 bases separating them. The CDR3 is 17 residues long. Per germline, CDR1 SEHNR and CDR2 FQNEAQ (reference sequence).

This clonotype was counted at least ten times. This CDR3 reads CASSWTSGSYEQYF. CDR3 in DNA: TGTGCCAGCAGTTGGACTAGCGGTTCCTACGAGCAGTACTTC. The chain carries TRBV7-2 and TRBJ2-7; 10 positions match TRBD2. The germline V gene encodes CDR1 SGHTA and CDR2 FQGNSA. Trimming at V came to 6 bases and at J to 1 base, leaving 3 bases not matched to a gene. The CDR3 is 14 amino acids.

This clonotype came up a few times. The V gene is TRBV20-1, the J gene TRBJ2-3, with D maybe TRBD2 (6 bases). This CDR3 contains 14 residues. CDR1 DFQATT and CDR2 SNEGSKA come from the germline V gene (reference sequence). V was shortened by 3 bases and J by 0 bases, with 10 bases between the two germline ends. CDR3 residues: CSASEGTSTDTQYF. The CDR3 nucleotides are TGCAGTGCTAGTGAAGGGACTAGCACAGATACGCAGTATTTT.

This clonotype was counted at least ten times. The CDR3 nucleotides are TGTGCCAGCAGTGAAGCGGAGGTGCGAACCCTCCACTTT. This codes for CASSEAEVRTLHF. The chain links TRBV6-1 to TRBJ1-6; D is undetermined. Per germline, CDR1 MNHNS and CDR2 SASEGT. The CDR3 extends over 13 amino acids. V was clipped by 0 bases and J by 14 bases, with 11 bases between them.

This clonotype was picked up many times. The V and J genes are TRBV4-3 and TRBJ2-7; 9 positions match TRBD2. After removal of 0 bases from V and 4 bases from J, the junction contained 16 bases not matched to a gene. The CDR3 is 19 amino acids. In germline, CDR1 is LGHNA, CDR2 YSLEER. This CDR3 is CASSQDPPAAAGGHYEQYF. The CDR3 bases are TGCGCCAGCAGCCAAGATCCCCCTGCTGCGGCGGGAGGGCATTACGAGCAGTACTTC.

Many counts were recorded for this clonotype. The chain joins TRBV3-1 to TRBJ2-3; D unresolved. This CDR3 is 12 amino acids long. The germline V and J ends were trimmed by 5 bases and 3 bases, with 6 bases remaining between them. CDR1 and CDR2 (germline): LGHDT, YNNKEL (reference sequence). The CDR3 is CASSLVTDTQYF. The CDR3 DNA reads TGTGCCAGCAGCTTAGTAACAGATACGCAGTATTTT.